Given below is one T cell receptor (beta chain) in context. Method: immunoSEQ multiplex PCR; TCRdb's copy keeps in-frame clones and lacks some. This sample has around 340,000 clones; 86% occur once, and the top ten carry around 7.4%. Germline CDR1 SGDLS, CDR2 YYNGEE. The CDR3 totals 14 residues. V was cut by 3 bases and J by 4 bases, with 13 bases left in between. The sample is drawn from a study of blood T cell repertoires in COVID-19. Study-wide background: The origin of the acute and convalescent COVID-19 samples was the United States, Italy and Spain. The cDNA or gDNA used as material had been derived from T cells, B-cell-depleted T cells, or PBMCs.

While infection was still active, Seattle patients were enrolled and then followed longitudinally. The material sequenced was peripheral blood. The V gene is TRBV9, the J gene TRBJ1-1; D is undetermined. The source of this sequence is a woman aged 60-70 years with COVID-19, enrolled during active disease. This CDR3 reads CASSETGRRTEAFF. CDR3 DNA sequence: TGTGCCAGCAGCGAGACCGGGAGGCGCACTGAAGCTTTCTTT.